These 27 T cell receptor beta chains were all obtained from the same sample, sequenced in a study of shared clonotypes between healthy human individuals. Assay: immunoSEQ multiplex PCR; the TCRdb copy retains only in-frame clones and omits some. The sample shows about 980,000 clones, approximately 80% of them seen only once. The source material was memory CD4+ T cells sorted from blood. Subset of the sample: CD45RA-negative fraction. The receptors originated from a man younger than 30 in good health.

Comment on this clone: The sample holds other DNA sequences that translate to the same CDR3. The J gene is TRBJ2-3, the V gene TRBV7-2, with 14 bases aligning to TRBD2. The CDR3 sequence is 16 residues long. The J segment lost 3 bases and the V segment lost 4 bases, leaving 3 bases of the junction unmatched. Germline CDR1 is SGHTA and CDR2 is FQGNSA. The CDR3 spells CASSWTSGGRTDTQYF. CDR3 nucleotides: TGTGCCAGCAGCTGGACTAGCGGGGGGAGGACAGATACGCAGTATTTT. The entire variable domain, with the rest obtained from reference TRBV7-2 and TRBJ2-3, is as follows: GAGVSQSPSNKVTEKGKDVELRCDPISGHTALYWYRQSLGQGLEFLIYFQGNSAPDKSGLPSDRFSAERTGGSVSTLTIQRTQQEDSAVYLCASSWTSGGRTDTQYFGPGTRLTVL.

Comments on this clone: Other DNA sequences in this specimen translate into the identical CDR3. The rearrangement joins TRBV19 to TRBJ1-6; no clear D. The CDR3 runs 12 residues. CDR1 and CDR2 from the germline V gene are LNHDA and SQIVND (reference sequence). Trimming pared 3 bases from V and 10 bases from J, leaving 7 bases between. For the CDR3, the DNA is TGTGCCAGTAGTATCCCGAACTCACCCCTCCACTTT. Translated, it gives CASSIPNSPLHF.

This chain uses TRBV28 with TRBJ1-2; no reliable D call. CDR3 size: 11 residues. Germline loops: CDR1 MDHEN, CDR2 SYDVKM. With 10 bases removed from V and 1 base from J, the gap between germline ends came to 7 bases. The DNA for the CDR3 is TGTGCCACCGCCAGTAACTATGGCTACACCTTC. It codes for CATASNYGYTF.

This clone was detected only once. The chain combines TRBV5-1 with TRBJ1-3; the D is unclear. V lost 6 bases to trimming and J lost 1 base, with 11 bases between them. The CDR3 has 14 residues. CDR1 SGHRS and CDR2 YFSETQ come from the germline V gene. Written as DNA, the CDR3 is TGCGCCAGCACGGTTGAGGGTTCTGGAAACACCATATATTTT. Translated, it gives CASTVEGSGNTIYF.

This rearrangement joins TRBV2 to TRBJ2-7; D not resolved. This CDR3 comprises 13 residues. Germline lookup yields CDR1 SNHLY and CDR2 FYNNEI. Trimming stripped 4 bases from V and 3 bases from J, with 10 bases between. CDR3 nucleotide sequence: TGTGCCAGCAGTGCTTACGGAAACTACGAGCAGTACTTC. It encodes CASSAYGNYEQYF.

The V gene is TRBV19, the J gene TRBJ2-4; D gene uncertain. Trimming pared 3 bases from V and 4 bases from J, leaving 7 bases between. The CDR3 runs to 13 residues. CDR1 is LNHDA, CDR2 SQIVND, per germline (reference sequence). In DNA, the CDR3 is TGTGCCAGTAGTATCATGGGGAAAAACATTCAGTACTTC. It translates to CASSIMGKNIQYF.

The chain couples TRBV5-1 to TRBJ1-2, with 7 bases lining up with TRBD1. Trimming at V came to 5 bases and at J to 3 bases, leaving 7 bases not matched to a gene. Germline lookup yields CDR1 SGHRS and CDR2 YFSETQ. This CDR3 region has 14 residues. The CDR3 spells CASSRSGTDYGYTF. In DNA, the CDR3 is TGCGCCAGCAGTCGGTCCGGGACAGACTATGGCTACACCTTC.

Remarks on this clone: This CDR3 is also generated by other DNA sequences in the sample. The J gene is TRBJ2-2, the V gene TRBV5-1; no definite D call. Trimming shortened V by 2 bases and J by 5 bases, and 7 bases separated the two germline ends. There are 13 residues in the CDR3. Germline-derived CDR1 and CDR2 are SGHRS and YFSETQ. As DNA, the CDR3 is TGCGCCAGCAGCTTACAAGGGACCGGGGAGCTGTTTTTT. The encoded protein is CASSLQGTGELFF.

As DNA, the CDR3 is TGTGCCAGCAGCCTCTCTACAGGGAACACCATATATTTT. It codes for CASSLSTGNTIYF. V gene TRBV9 combines with J gene TRBJ1-3; D perhaps matches TRBD1 (6 bases). The CDR3 is 13 amino acids. V lost 4 bases, J lost 7 bases, and 12 bases lay in between. From germline, CDR1 is SGDLS and CDR2 YYNGEE. Full variable domain (missing parts from reference TRBV9 and TRBJ1-3): DSGVTQTPKHLITATGQRVTLRCSPRSGDLSVYWYQQSLDQGLQFLIQYYNGEERAKGNILERFSAQQFPDLHSELNLSSLELGDSALYFCASSLSTGNTIYFGEGSWLTVV.

This chain links TRBV5-1 with TRBJ2-7, with 9 bases lining up with TRBD1. The germline CDR1 and CDR2 sequences are SGHRS and YFSETQ. After removal of 4 bases from V and 3 bases from J, the junction contained 2 bases not matched to a gene. The CDR3 is 13 amino acids. CDR3 DNA: TGCGCCAGCAGCGCGACAGGGGGCTACGAGCAGTACTTC. This translates into CASSATGGYEQYF. Supplemented by reference TRBV5-1 and TRBJ2-7, the full variable domain reads KAGVTQTPRYLIKTRGQQVTLSCSPISGHRSVSWYQQTPGQGLQFLFEYFSETQRNKGNFPGRFSGRQFSNSRSEMNVSTLELGDSALYLCASSATGGYEQYFGPGTRLTVT.

The chain is built from TRBV5-1 and TRBJ2-3, with 8 bases identical to TRBD2. Germline V CDR1 and CDR2: SGHRS, YFSETQ. The junction had 10 bases not matched to a gene; V was cut back by 4 bases and J by 3 bases. This CDR3 has 16 amino acids. The CDR3 reads CASSRGTSGVTDTQYF. CDR3 sequence (DNA): TGCGCCAGCAGCCGTGGCACTAGCGGCGTAACAGATACGCAGTATTTT.

This chain links TRBV11-2 with TRBJ2-1, with 9 nucleotides matching TRBD1. Germline assignment: CDR1 SGHAT and CDR2 FQNNGV. V shed 4 bases and J 6 bases; nucleotides not matched to a gene: 4. The CDR3 is 14 residues long. Here the CDR3 DNA reads TGTGCCAGCAGCTCCGACAGGGGGGTCAATGAGCAGTTCTTC. Residues: CASSSDRGVNEQFF.

The chain recombines TRBV10-3 with TRBJ2-3, with D perhaps given as TRBD1 or TRBD2 (5 bases each). CDR3 length: 15 residues. CDR1 is ENHRY and CDR2 is SYGVKD in the germline V gene. Trimming pared 3 bases from V and 5 bases from J, leaving 15 bases between. This CDR3 reads CAISEARGGGDTQYF. CDR3 DNA: TGTGCCATCAGTGAAGCCCGGGGTGGGGGAGATACGCAGTATTTT.

This chain uses TRBV10-3 with TRBJ1-1; TRBD1 matches 8 bases. V trimming: 5 bases; J trimming: 0 bases; junction bases outside the gene matches: 5. Looked up from germline, CDR1 is ENHRY and CDR2 is SYGVKD. The CDR3 has 15 residues. The CDR3 DNA follows: TGTGCCATCAGTTCGGACAGGGTCCTGAACACTGAAGCTTTCTTT. This translates into CAISSDRVLNTEAFF.

V usage is TRBV10-2 and J usage is TRBJ2-1; 9 bases map to TRBD2. Trimming removed 7 bases from V and 4 bases from J; junction bases left unmatched: 5. The V gene's germline CDR1 is WSHSY and CDR2 SAAADI. This CDR3 region has 14 residues. Here the CDR3 DNA reads TGCGCCAGCATGGACCTAGCGGGGTACAATGAGCAGTTCTTC. Translating gives CASMDLAGYNEQFF.

V is TRBV4-3 and J is TRBJ1-1; possibly TRBD1 for D (5 bases). V gave up 1 base and J gave up 2 bases, with 11 bases separating them. Germline V CDR1 and CDR2: LGHNA, YSLEER. This CDR3 spans 15 amino acids. The CDR3 is CASSQVKTENTEAFF. The CDR3 nucleotides are TGCGCCAGCAGCCAAGTTAAGACAGAAAACACTGAAGCTTTCTTT.

There are a few counts of this clone. This chain joins TRBV2 and TRBJ2-5; D is unresolved. The CDR3 runs 13 residues. Germline V gives CDR1 SNHLY, CDR2 FYNNEI. V lost 5 bases and J lost 4, with 11 bases in between. CDR3 loop: CASSPDHGETQYF. DNA of the CDR3: TGTGCCAGCAGTCCGGACCACGGAGAGACCCAGTACTTC.

The V and J genes are TRBV6-1 and TRBJ2-7; a weak D match, TRBD1 (5 bases). The germline gives CDR1 MNHNS, CDR2 SASEGT. The CDR3 spans 16 residues. Trimming shortened V by 2 bases and J by 1 base, and 15 bases separated the two germline ends. The CDR3 DNA follows: TGTGCCAGCAGTGAATCGCAGGGAAGTTTTTCCTACGAGCAGTACTTC. It codes for CASSESQGSFSYEQYF.

The chain has TRBV30 and TRBJ1-3; the D is unclear. CDR3 length equals 15 residues. Germline CDR1 and CDR2: GTSNPN and SVGIG (reference sequence). V lost 4 bases and J lost 0, with 13 bases in between. CDR3 in amino acids: CAWTSLGLSGNTIYF. Here the CDR3 DNA reads TGTGCCTGGACCTCCCTTGGGCTCTCTGGAAACACCATATATTTT.

V usage is TRBV5-1 and J usage is TRBJ1-6, with no clear D. Germline V CDR1 and CDR2: SGHRS, YFSETQ. Trimming took off 0 bases at V and 1 base at J, with 20 bases between the two ends. The CDR3 is made up of 20 amino acids. CDR3 sequence reads: CASSLETYGAFRSYNSPLHF. CDR3 nucleotides: TGCGCCAGCAGCTTGGAGACATATGGAGCGTTTCGGTCCTATAATTCACCCCTCCACTTT.

The CDR3 is CASLFIGTARWETQYF. The CDR3 region has the DNA TGTGCCAGCCTTTTTATTGGGACAGCGAGGTGGGAGACCCAGTACTTC. V gene TRBV21-1 combines with J gene TRBJ2-5; the table's TRBD1 call for D was not verified on the DNA. TRBV21-1 is recorded as a pseudogene. The CDR3 contains 16 residues.

The chain carries TRBV7-9 and TRBJ1-1; D gene ambiguous. V lost 1 base and J lost 1, with 13 bases in between. Germline-derived CDR1 and CDR2 are SEHNR and FQNEAQ (reference sequence). This CDR3 has 16 residues. In DNA, the CDR3 is TGTGCCAGCAGCTTAGTAGGACCGCTGTCGAACACTGAAGCTTTCTTT. Encoded protein: CASSLVGPLSNTEAFF.

With respect to this clone: This specimen includes other DNA sequences encoding the same CDR3. The chain recombines TRBV9 with TRBJ1-4; D gene uncertain. CDR3 length: 14 amino acids. V was trimmed by 0 bases and J by 1 base, leaving 4 bases between them. Germline loops: CDR1 SGDLS, CDR2 YYNGEE. CDR3 protein: CASSVAGTNEKLFF. CDR3 DNA: TGTGCCAGCAGCGTAGCGGGAACTAATGAAAAACTGTTTTTT. The full variable domain, its missing parts supplied by reference TRBV9 and TRBJ1-4, is DSGVTQTPKHLITATGQRVTLRCSPRSGDLSVYWYQQSLDQGLQFLIQYYNGEERAKGNILERFSAQQFPDLHSELNLSSLELGDSALYFCASSVAGTNEKLFFGSGTQLSVL.

The V gene is TRBV2, the J gene TRBJ2-2, with 9 nucleotides matching TRBD2. Germline assignment: CDR1 SNHLY and CDR2 FYNNEI. V lost 7 bases to trimming and J lost 5 bases; unmatched junction nucleotides: 2. The CDR3 totals 13 residues. The CDR3 region is CASKSGRTGELFF. The CDR3 coding sequence is TGTGCCAGCAAAAGCGGGAGGACCGGGGAGCTGTTTTTT.

This chain joins TRBV5-6 and TRBJ2-3; 8 nucleotides agree with TRBD2. This CDR3 comprises 15 residues. Germline V lookup: CDR1 SGHDT, CDR2 YYEEEE. Unmatched junction bases numbered 5, after V lost 0 bases and J lost 5 bases. The CDR3 DNA reads as TGTGCCAGCAGCTTGGATAGGACTAGCTTAGATACGCAGTATTTT. Translating gives CASSLDRTSLDTQYF.

V gene TRBV2 combines with J gene TRBJ1-4; TRBD1 aligns across 10 bases. Germline assignment: CDR1 SNHLY and CDR2 FYNNEI. This CDR3 spans 14 amino acids. J lost 7 bases, V lost 6 bases, and 5 bases had no gene match. CDR3 region: CASRGQGRSEKLFF. DNA of the CDR3: TGTGCCAGCAGGGGACAGGGGAGAAGTGAAAAACTGTTTTTT. Based on the CDR3 plus reference TRBV2 and TRBJ1-4, the full variable domain is EPEVTQTPSHQVTQMGQEVILRCVPISNHLYFYWYRQILGQKVEFLVSFYNNEISEKSEIFDDQFSVERPDGSNFTLKIRSTKLEDSAMYFCASRGQGRSEKLFFGSGTQLSVL.

The chain carries TRBV19 and TRBJ2-5, with D tentatively TRBD1 (7 bases). Trimming pared 5 bases from V and 2 bases from J, leaving 9 bases between. The CDR3 runs to 13 residues. Germline CDR1 and CDR2: LNHDA and SQIVND (reference sequence). For the CDR3, the DNA is TGTGCCAGTAGTCAGGGGGGTCAAGAGACCCAGTACTTC. This sequence encodes CASSQGGQETQYF.